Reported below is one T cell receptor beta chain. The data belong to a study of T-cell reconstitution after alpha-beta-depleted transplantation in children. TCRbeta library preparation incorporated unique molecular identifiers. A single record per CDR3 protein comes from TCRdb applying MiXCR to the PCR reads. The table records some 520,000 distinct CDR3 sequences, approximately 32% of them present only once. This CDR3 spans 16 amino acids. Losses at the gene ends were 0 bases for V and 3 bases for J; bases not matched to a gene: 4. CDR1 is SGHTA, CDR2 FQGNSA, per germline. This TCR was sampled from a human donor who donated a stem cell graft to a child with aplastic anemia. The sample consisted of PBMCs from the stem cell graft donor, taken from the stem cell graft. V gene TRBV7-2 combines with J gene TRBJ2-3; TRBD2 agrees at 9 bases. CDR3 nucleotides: TGTGCCAGCAGCTTAGCGTTGCTAGCGGGGACAGATACGCAGTATTTT. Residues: CASSLALLAGTDTQYF. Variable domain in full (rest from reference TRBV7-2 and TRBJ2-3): GAGVSQSPSNKVTEKGKDVELRCDPISGHTALYWYRQSLGQGLEFLIYFQGNSAPDKSGLPSDRFSAERTGGSVSTLTIQRTQQEDSAVYLCASSLALLAGTDTQYFGPGTRLTVL.